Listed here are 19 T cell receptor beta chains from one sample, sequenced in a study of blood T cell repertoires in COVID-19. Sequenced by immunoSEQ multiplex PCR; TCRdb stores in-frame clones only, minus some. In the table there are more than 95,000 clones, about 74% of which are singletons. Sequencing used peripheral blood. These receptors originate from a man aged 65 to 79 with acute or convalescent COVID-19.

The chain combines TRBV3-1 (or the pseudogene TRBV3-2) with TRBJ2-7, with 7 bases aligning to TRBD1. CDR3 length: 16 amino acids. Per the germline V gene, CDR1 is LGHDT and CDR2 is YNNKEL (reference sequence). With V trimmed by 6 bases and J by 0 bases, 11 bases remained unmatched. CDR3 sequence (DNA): TGTGCCAGCAGTCAGACAGGGTGGCAGAGCTCCTACGAGCAGTACTTC. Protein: CASSQTGWQSSYEQYF.

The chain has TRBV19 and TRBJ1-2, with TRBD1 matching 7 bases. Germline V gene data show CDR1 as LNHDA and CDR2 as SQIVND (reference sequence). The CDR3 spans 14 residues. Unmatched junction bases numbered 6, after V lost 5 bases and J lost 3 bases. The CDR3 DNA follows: TGTGCCAGTAGTGCCCCCGACAGGGACTATGGCTACACCTTC. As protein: CASSAPDRDYGYTF.

Here the CDR3 reads CASSIKWAGGPNEQFF. The CDR3 DNA reads TGTGCCAGTAGTATTAAGTGGGCGGGAGGGCCCAATGAGCAGTTCTTC. The chain joins TRBV19 to TRBJ2-1, with 9 bases identical to TRBD2. The CDR3 has 16 amino acids. Germline assignment: CDR1 LNHDA and CDR2 SQIVND (reference sequence). V was pared by 3 bases and J by 6 bases, with 9 bases of the junction left unmatched.

The DNA for the CDR3 is TGTGCCAGCAGCGCGGGAGGTGAAGCTTTCTTT. Protein sequence: CASSAGGEAFF. This chain links TRBV3-1 (or the pseudogene TRBV3-2) with TRBJ1-1; no firm D call. Trimming cost V 5 bases and J 7 bases, with 8 bases left between them. The length of the CDR3 is 11 residues. Per the germline V gene, CDR1 is LGHDT and CDR2 is YNNKEL (reference sequence).

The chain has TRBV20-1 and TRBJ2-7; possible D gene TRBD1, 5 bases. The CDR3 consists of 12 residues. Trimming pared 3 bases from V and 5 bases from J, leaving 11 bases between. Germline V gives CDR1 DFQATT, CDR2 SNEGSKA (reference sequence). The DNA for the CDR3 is TGCAGTGCTAGTCAGGGTCTGGACGAGCAGTACTTC. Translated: CSASQGLDEQYF.

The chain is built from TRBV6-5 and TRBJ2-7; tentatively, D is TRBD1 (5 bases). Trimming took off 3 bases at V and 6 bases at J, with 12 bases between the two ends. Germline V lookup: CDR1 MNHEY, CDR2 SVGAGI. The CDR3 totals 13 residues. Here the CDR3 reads CASSYYRYGEQYF. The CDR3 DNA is TGTGCCAGCAGTTATTACAGGTATGGCGAGCAGTACTTC.

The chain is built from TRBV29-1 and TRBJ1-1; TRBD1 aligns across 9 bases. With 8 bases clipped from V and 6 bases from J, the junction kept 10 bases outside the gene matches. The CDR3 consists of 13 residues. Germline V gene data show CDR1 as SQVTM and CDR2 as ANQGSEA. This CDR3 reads CSTITGGWAEAFF. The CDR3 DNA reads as TGCAGCACCATAACAGGGGGCTGGGCTGAAGCTTTCTTT.

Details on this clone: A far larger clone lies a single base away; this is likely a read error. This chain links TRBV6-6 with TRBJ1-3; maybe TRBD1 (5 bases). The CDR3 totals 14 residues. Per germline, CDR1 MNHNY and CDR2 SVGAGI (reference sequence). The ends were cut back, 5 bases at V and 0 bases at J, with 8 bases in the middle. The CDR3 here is CASSDDSSGNTIYF. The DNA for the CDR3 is TGTGCCAGCAGTGACGACAGCTCTGGAAACACCATATATTTT.

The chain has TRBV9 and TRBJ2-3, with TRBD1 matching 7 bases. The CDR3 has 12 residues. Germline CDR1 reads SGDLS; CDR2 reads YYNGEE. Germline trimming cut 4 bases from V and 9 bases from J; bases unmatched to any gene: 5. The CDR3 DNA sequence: TGTGCCAGCAGCTCCCCAGGGGGAACGCAGTATTTT. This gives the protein CASSSPGGTQYF.

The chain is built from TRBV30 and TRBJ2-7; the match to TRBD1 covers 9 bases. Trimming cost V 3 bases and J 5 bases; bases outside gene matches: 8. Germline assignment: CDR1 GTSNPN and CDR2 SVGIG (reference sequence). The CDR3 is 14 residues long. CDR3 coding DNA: TGTGCCTGGAGCTTCCGGGACAGGGAGGACGAGCAGTACTTC. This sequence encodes CAWSFRDREDEQYF.

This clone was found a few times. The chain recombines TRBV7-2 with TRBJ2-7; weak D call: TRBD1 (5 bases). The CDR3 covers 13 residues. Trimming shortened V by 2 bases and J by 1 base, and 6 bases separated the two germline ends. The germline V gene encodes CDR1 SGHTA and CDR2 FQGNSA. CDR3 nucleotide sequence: TGTGCCAGCAGCTTACGACAGTCCTACGAGCAGTACTTC. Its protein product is CASSLRQSYEQYF.

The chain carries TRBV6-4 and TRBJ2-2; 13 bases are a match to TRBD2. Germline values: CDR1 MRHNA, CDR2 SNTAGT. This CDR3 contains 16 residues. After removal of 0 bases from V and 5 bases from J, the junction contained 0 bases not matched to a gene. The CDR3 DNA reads TGTGCCAGCAGTGACTCGGGACTAGCGGGGACCGGGGAGCTGTTTTTT. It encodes CASSDSGLAGTGELFF.

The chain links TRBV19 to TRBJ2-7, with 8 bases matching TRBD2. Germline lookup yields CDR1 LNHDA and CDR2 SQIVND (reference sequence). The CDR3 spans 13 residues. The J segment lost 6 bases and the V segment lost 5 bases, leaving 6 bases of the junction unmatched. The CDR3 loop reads CASSLGLAVEQYF. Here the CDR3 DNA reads TGTGCCAGTAGTCTCGGACTAGCTGTCGAGCAGTACTTC.

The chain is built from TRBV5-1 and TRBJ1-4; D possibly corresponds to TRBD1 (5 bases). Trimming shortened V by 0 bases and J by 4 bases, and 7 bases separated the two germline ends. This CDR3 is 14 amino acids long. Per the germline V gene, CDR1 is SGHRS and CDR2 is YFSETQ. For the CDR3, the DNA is TGCGCCAGCAGCTTGGGACAGATTAATGAAAAACTGTTTTTT. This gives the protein CASSLGQINEKLFF.

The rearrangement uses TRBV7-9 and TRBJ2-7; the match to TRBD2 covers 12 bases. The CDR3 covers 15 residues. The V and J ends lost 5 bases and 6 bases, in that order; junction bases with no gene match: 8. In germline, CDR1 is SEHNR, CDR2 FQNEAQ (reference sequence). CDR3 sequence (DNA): TGTGCCAGCAGCGCCGGGGGACTAGCGGGCGGCGAGCAGTACTTC. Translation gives CASSAGGLAGGEQYF.

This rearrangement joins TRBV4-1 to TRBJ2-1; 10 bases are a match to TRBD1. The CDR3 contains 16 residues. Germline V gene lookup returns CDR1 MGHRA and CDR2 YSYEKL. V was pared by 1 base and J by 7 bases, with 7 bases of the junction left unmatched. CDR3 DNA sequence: TGCGCCAGCAGCCAAGGACCGGGACAGGGGATAAATGAGCAGTTCTTC. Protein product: CASSQGPGQGINEQFF.

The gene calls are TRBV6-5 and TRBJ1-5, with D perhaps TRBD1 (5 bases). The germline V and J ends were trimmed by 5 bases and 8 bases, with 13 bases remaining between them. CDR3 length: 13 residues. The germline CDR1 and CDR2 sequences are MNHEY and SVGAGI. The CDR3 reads CASSNQGGEPQHF. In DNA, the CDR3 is TGTGCCAGCAGTAACCAGGGTGGTGAGCCCCAGCATTTT.

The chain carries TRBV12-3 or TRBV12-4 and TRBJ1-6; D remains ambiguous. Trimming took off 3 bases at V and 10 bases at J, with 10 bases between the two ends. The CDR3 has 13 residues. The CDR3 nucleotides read TGTGCCAGCAGTTTTCGGGAGGAGTCACCCCTCCACTTT. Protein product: CASSFREESPLHF.

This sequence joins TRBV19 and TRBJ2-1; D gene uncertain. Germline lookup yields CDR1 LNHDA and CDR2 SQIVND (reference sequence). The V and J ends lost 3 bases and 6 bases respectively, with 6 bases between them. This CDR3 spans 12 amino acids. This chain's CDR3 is CASSIGVNEQFF. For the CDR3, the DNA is TGTGCCAGTAGTATCGGTGTCAATGAGCAGTTCTTC. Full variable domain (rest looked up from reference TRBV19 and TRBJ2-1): DGGITQSPKYLFRKEGQNVTLSCEQNLNHDAMYWYRQDPGQGLRLIYYSQIVNDFQKGDIAEGYSVSREKKESFPLTVTSAQKNPTAFYLCASSIGVNEQFFGPGTRLTVL.